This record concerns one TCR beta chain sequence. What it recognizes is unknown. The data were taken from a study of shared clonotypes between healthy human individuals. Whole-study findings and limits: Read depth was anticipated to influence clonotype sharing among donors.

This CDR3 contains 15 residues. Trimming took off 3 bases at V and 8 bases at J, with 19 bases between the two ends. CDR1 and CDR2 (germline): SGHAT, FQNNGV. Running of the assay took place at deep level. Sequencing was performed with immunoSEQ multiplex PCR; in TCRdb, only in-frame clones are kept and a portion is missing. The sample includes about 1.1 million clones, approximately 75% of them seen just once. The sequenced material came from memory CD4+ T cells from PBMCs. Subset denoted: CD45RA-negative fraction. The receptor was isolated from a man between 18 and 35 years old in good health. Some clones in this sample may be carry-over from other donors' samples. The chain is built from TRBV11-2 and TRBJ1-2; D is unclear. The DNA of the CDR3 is TGTGCCAGCAGCTTGAGTATACTGGCTACTAGGGGCTACACCTTC. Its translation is CASSLSILATRGYTF.